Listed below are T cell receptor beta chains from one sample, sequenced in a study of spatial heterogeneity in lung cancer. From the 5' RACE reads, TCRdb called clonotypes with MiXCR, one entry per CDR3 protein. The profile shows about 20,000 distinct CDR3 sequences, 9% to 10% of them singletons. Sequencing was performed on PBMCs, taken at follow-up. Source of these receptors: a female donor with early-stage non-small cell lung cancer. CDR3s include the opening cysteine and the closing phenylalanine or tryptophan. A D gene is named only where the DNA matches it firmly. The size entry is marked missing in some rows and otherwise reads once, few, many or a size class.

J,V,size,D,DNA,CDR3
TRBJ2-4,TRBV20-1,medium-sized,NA,TGCAGTGCTAGAGGGGGGCCCGAAGGGGCCAAAAACATTCAGTACTTC,CSARGGPEGAKNIQYF
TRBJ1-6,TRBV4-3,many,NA,TGCGCCAGCAGCCAAGCTGCAGGAGATTCACCCCTCCACTTT,CASSQAAGDSPLHF
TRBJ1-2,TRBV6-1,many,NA,TGTGCCAGCAGTGAAGCGGGGGGGGGCAGCAACTATGGCTACACCTTC,CASSEAGGGSNYGYTF
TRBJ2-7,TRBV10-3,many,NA,TGTGCCATCAGGCAGGGGGGCGAGCAGTACTTC,CAIRQGGEQYF
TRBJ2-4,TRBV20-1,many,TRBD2,TGCAGTGCTGATGGGACTAGCGGGAAGTTCGGCATTCAGTACTTC,CSADGTSGKFGIQYF
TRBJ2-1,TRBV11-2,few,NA,TGTGCCAGCAGCCCGTCCTTGGACGGCGCCTACAATGAGCAGTTCTTC,CASSPSLDGAYNEQFF
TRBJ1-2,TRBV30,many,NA,TGTGCCGGCCAGGGGAAGGGCTACACCTTC,CAGQGKGYTF
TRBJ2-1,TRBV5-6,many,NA,TGTGCCAGCAGCGGACCTCCGGAAAATTGGGTCTTC,CASSGPPENWVF
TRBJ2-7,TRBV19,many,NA,TGTGCCAGTAGTCCACAGGCCATTGCCGAGCAGTACTTC,CASSPQAIAEQYF
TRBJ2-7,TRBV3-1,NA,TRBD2,TGTGCCAGCAGCAGCGGGGGGCGCGAGCAGTACTTC,CASSSGGREQYF
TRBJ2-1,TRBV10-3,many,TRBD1,TGTGCCATCAGTAACACAGGGGAAGAGCAGTTCTTC,CAISNTGEEQFF
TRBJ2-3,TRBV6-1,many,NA,TGTGCCAGCAGTGAACCGACTGCAGTTACGCAGTATTTT,CASSEPTAVTQYF
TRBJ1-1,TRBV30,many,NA,TGTGCCTGGAGTGCCTATAACACTGAAGCTTTCTTT,CAWSAYNTEAFF
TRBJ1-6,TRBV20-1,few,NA,TGCAGTGCGGGAGAAGGGGGAATCTATAATTCACCCCTCCACTTT,CSAGEGGIYNSPLHF
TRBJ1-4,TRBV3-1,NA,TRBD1,TGTGCCAGCAGTCCCGGGACAGGGGAGAGAAAACTGTTTTTT,CASSPGTGERKLFF
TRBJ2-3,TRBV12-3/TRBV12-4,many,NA,TGTGCCAGCACCGATCTGGTTGGGTACGCCCGTTCCGCGGGTACGCAGTATTTT,CASTDLVGYARSAGTQYF
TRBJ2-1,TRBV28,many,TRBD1,TGTGCCAGCAGTCCCGGGACAGGTACCTACAATGAGCAGTTCTTC,CASSPGTGTYNEQFF
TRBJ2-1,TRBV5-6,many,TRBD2,TGTGCCAGCAGGCCACCGGGACTAGCCTTCAATGAGCAGTTCTTC,CASRPPGLAFNEQFF
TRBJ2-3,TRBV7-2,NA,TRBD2,TGTGCCAGCAGCTTAGAACTAGCGGGGCCTAGCACAGATACGCAGTATTTT,CASSLELAGPSTDTQYF
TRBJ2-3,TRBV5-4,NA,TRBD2,TGTGCCAGCAGCAGGGACTACGGGGCATGGTATTTT,CASSRDYGAWYF
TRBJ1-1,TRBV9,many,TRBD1,TGTGCCAGCAGCGTAGATAGGGGGCCTGTCAGGGAAGCTTTCTTT,CASSVDRGPVREAFF
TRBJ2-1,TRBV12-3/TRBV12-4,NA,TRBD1,TGTGCCAGCAGTCCCGGACAGGGGAGCTCCTACAATGAGCAGTTCTTC,CASSPGQGSSYNEQFF
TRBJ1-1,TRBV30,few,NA,TGTGCCTGGAGTCGATTCAGGGACACTGAAGCTTTCTTT,CAWSRFRDTEAFF
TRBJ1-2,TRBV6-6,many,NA,TGTGCCAGCAGCCCCTCCGCGGAGGGGCTTCAGGGCTACACCTTC,CASSPSAEGLQGYTF
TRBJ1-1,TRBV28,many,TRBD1,TGTGCCAGCAGTTTATTAGGGACAGGGACCTATGAAGCTTTCTTT,CASSLLGTGTYEAFF
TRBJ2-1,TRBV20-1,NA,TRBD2,TGCAGTGCTAGAGATCCTCAGAGGACTAGCGGGAGAGAGCAGTTCTTC,CSARDPQRTSGREQFF
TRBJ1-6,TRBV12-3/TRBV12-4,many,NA,TGTGCCAGCAGCCCGCCAGGCCAAAATTCACCCCTCCACTTT,CASSPPGQNSPLHF
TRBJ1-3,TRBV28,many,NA,TGTGCCAGCACCCGCTCTGGAAACACCATATATTTT,CASTRSGNTIYF
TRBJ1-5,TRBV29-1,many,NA,TGCAGCGTTGGGCAGGGCTGGGATCAGCCCCAGCATTTT,CSVGQGWDQPQHF
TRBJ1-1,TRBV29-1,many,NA,TGCAGCGCCCGAGGGGGTCGGGACACTGAAGCTTTCTTT,CSARGGRDTEAFF
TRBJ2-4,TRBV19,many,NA,TGTGCCAGTATGTGGGGCGGGACCAAAAACATTCAGTACTTC,CASMWGGTKNIQYF
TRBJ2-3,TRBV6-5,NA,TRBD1,TGTGCCAGCAGACAGTACAGGGGGGATACGCAGTATTTT,CASRQYRGDTQYF
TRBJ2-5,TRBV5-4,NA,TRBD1,TGTGCCAGCAGGCCAGGGGGCATACAAGAGACCCAGTACTTC,CASRPGGIQETQYF